A selection of T cell receptor beta chains follows, all from one sample in a study of cytomegalovirus exposure and HLA in healthy donors. TCRdb's table, derived via immunoSEQ multiplex PCR, lists solely in-frame clones and lacks some. The profile shows nearly 110,000 clones, approximately 80% of them singletons. Specimen: PBMCs. All receptors come from a male donor in good health and CMV-seronegative. CDR3s include the opening cysteine and the closing phenylalanine or tryptophan. The order of the fields is J gene, V gene, CDR3 protein.

j_gene: TRBJ2-1; v_gene: TRBV5-1; CDR3aa: CASSLPGREQFF
j_gene: TRBJ2-1; v_gene: TRBV10-3; CDR3aa: CAISPLRGHQGDEQFF
j_gene: TRBJ2-3; v_gene: TRBV5-1; CDR3aa: CASSPRTDTDTQYF
j_gene: TRBJ2-2; v_gene: TRBV27; CDR3aa: CASSLLVGGGTGELFF
j_gene: TRBJ2-7; v_gene: TRBV7-9; CDR3aa: CASSSAGWEQYF
j_gene: NA; v_gene: TRBV30; CDR3aa: CAWSKGQGYEQYF
j_gene: TRBJ2-5; v_gene: TRBV2; CDR3aa: CASSWGAGLTDPRSIQETQYF
j_gene: TRBJ2-1; v_gene: TRBV6-5; CDR3aa: CASSYDRRVFF
j_gene: TRBJ2-5; v_gene: TRBV7-9; CDR3aa: CASSLTSIQETQYF
j_gene: TRBJ2-2; v_gene: TRBV11-3; CDR3aa: CASSLDLIFAGKNTGELFF
j_gene: TRBJ2-3; v_gene: TRBV7-2; CDR3aa: CASSQGSGTDTQYF
j_gene: TRBJ2-2; v_gene: TRBV28; CDR3aa: CASNIRGANTGELFF
j_gene: TRBJ2-5; v_gene: TRBV7-9; CDR3aa: CASTPIGVSPQYF
j_gene: TRBJ1-6; v_gene: TRBV6-6; CDR3aa: CASSGQGDSPLHF
j_gene: TRBJ2-7; v_gene: TRBV5-1; CDR3aa: CASSSATTGRGIYEQYF
j_gene: TRBJ2-2; v_gene: TRBV19; CDR3aa: CASIGGAFLTGELFF
j_gene: TRBJ1-1; v_gene: TRBV5-1; CDR3aa: CASSGTVNTEAFF
j_gene: TRBJ1-1; v_gene: TRBV29-1; CDR3aa: CSVSGPGQGNTEAFF
j_gene: TRBJ2-7; v_gene: TRBV5-1; CDR3aa: CASSLPGRYEQYF
j_gene: TRBJ2-2; v_gene: TRBV5-1; CDR3aa: CASSPGQGFGELFF
j_gene: TRBJ1-2; v_gene: TRBV10-3; CDR3aa: CAIRAGGEHGYTF
j_gene: TRBJ2-3; v_gene: TRBV28; CDR3aa: CASNAGWSTSTDTQYF
j_gene: TRBJ2-2; v_gene: TRBV13; CDR3aa: CASSVGTEGLTGELFF
j_gene: NA; v_gene: TRBV6-5; CDR3aa: CASSYRGLAGGYEQYF
j_gene: TRBJ1-1; v_gene: TRBV28; CDR3aa: CASSFAGAGMNTEAFF
j_gene: TRBJ2-2; v_gene: TRBV7-6; CDR3aa: CASSAGQGPNTGELFF
j_gene: TRBJ1-6; v_gene: TRBV7-2; CDR3aa: CASSLGREDNSPLHF
j_gene: TRBJ2-1; v_gene: TRBV15; CDR3aa: CATSRGTRNYNEQFF
j_gene: TRBJ1-1; v_gene: TRBV11-2; CDR3aa: CASSPGTENTEAFF